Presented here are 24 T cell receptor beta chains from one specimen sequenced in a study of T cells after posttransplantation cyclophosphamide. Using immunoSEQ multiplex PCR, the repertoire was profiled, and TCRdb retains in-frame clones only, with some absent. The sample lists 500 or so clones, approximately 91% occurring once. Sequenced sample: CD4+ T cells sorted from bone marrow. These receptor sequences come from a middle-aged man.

The CDR3 spells CASSQGWGQGRNTIYF. The CDR3 DNA is TGCGCCAGCAGCCAGGGTTGGGGACAGGGTCGAAACACCATATATTTT. This rearrangement joins TRBV4-1 to TRBJ1-3, with TRBD1 identical over 9 bases. The CDR3 totals 16 residues. After removal of 3 bases from V and 5 bases from J, the junction contained 8 bases not matched to a gene. Germline CDR1 and CDR2: MGHRA and YSYEKL.

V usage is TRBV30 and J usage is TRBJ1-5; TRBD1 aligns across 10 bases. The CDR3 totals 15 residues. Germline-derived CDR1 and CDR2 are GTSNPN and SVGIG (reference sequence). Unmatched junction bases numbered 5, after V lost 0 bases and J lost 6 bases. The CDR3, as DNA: TGTGCCTGGAGTGTACCCGGGACAGGGGTTCAGCCCCAGCATTTT. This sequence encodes CAWSVPGTGVQPQHF.

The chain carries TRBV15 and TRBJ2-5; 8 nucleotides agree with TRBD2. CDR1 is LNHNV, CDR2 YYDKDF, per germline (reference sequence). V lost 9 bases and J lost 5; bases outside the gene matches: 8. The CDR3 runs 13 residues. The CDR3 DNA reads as TGTGCCACGGGGCAGGGACTAGTGGAGACCCAGTACTTC. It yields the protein CATGQGLVETQYF. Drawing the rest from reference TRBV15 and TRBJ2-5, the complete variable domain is DAMVIQNPRYQVTQFGKPVTLSCSQTLNHNVMYWYQQKSSQAPKLLFHYYDKDFNNEADTPDNFQSRRPNTSFCFLDIRSPGLGDTAMYLCATGQGLVETQYFGPGTRLLVL.

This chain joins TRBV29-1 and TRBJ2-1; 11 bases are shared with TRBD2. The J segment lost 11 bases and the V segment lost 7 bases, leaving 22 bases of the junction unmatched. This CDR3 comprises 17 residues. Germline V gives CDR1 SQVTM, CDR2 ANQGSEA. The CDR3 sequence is CSAQGLAGGSEYNKQFF. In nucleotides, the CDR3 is TGCAGCGCCCAGGGGTTAGCGGGAGGGTCCGAATATAATAAGCAGTTCTTC.

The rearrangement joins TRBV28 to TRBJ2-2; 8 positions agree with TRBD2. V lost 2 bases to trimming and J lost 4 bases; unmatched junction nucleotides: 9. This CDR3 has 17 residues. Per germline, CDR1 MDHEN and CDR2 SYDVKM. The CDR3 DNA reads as TGTGCCAGCAGTTTACTCTCGCGGGGGGCGCGCACCGGGGAGCTGTTTTTT. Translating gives CASSLLSRGARTGELFF.

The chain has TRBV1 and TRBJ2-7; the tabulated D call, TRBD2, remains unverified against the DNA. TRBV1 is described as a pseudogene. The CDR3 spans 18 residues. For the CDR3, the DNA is TGCACCAGCACCCCAACATGGACTAGCGGGATATTAAGCCACGAGCAGTACTTC. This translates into CTSTPTWTSGILSHEQYF.

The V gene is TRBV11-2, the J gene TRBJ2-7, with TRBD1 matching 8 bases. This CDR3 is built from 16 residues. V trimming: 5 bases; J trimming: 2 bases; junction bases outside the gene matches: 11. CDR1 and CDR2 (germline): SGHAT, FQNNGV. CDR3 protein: CASSPIRTGRAYEQYF. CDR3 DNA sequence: TGTGCCAGCAGCCCCATCCGGACAGGGAGAGCCTACGAGCAGTACTTC.

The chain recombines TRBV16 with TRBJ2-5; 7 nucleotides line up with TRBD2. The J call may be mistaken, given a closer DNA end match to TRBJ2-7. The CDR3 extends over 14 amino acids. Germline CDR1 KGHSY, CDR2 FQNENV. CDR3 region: CASSQSDGGSEQYF. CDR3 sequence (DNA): TGTGCCAGCAGCCAATCGGACGGGGGGTCCGAGCAGTACTTC.

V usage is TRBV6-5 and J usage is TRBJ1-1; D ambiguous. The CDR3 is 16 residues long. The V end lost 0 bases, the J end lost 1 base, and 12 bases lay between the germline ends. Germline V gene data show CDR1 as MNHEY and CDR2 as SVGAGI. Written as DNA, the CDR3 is TGTGCCAGCAGTTACTCGATTGGGGAGCCGAACACTGAAGCTTTCTTT. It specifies CASSYSIGEPNTEAFF.

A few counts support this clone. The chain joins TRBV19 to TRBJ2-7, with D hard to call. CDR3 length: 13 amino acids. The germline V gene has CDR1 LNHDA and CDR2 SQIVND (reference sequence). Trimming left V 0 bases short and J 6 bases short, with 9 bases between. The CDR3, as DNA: TGTGCCAGTAGTATAGAAGCTGGTGGCGAGCAGTACTTC. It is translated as CASSIEAGGEQYF. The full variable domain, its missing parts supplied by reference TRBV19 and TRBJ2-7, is DGGITQSPKYLFRKEGQNVTLSCEQNLNHDAMYWYRQDPGQGLRLIYYSQIVNDFQKGDIAEGYSVSREKKESFPLTVTSAQKNPTAFYLCASSIEAGGEQYFGPGTRLTVT.

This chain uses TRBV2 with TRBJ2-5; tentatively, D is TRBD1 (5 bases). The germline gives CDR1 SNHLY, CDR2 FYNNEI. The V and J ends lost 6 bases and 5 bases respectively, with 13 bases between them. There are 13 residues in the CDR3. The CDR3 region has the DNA TGTGCCAGCAGCAGGGAAATCGCTGAGACCCAGTACTTC. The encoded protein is CASSREIAETQYF.

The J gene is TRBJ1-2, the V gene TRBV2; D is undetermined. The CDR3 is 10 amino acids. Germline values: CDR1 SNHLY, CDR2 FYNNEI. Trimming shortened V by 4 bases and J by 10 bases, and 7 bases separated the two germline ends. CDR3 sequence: CASSGGAYTF. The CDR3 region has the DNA TGTGCCAGCAGTGGGGGAGCCTACACCTTC.

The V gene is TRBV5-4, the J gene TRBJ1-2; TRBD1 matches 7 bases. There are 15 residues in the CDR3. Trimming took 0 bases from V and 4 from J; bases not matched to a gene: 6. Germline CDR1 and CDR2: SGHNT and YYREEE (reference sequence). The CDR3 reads CASSLVGQDIYGYTF. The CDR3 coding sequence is TGTGCCAGCAGCTTGGTAGGACAGGACATCTATGGCTACACCTTC.

The CDR3 DNA is TGCGCCAGCAGCTTGGACAGCTCTACTCTGCAGTACTTC. Translation: CASSLDSSTLQYF. The chain has TRBV5-1 and TRBJ2-7, with unresolved D. Between the trimmed V and J ends, which lost 0 bases and 9 bases, there was a span of 13 bases. The CDR3 loop spans 13 amino acids. Germline V gene sequence: CDR1 SGHRS, CDR2 YFSETQ. Looking up the rest from reference TRBV5-1 and TRBJ2-7 gives the full variable domain: KAGVTQTPRYLIKTRGQQVTLSCSPISGHRSVSWYQQTPGQGLQFLFEYFSETQRNKGNFPGRFSGRQFSNSRSEMNVSTLELGDSALYLCASSLDSSTLQYFGPGTRLTVT.

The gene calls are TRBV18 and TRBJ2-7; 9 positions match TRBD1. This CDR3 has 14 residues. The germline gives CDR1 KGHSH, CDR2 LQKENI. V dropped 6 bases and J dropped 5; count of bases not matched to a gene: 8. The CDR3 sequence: CASSRPGTGNEQYF. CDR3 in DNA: TGTGCCAGCTCCCGTCCCGGGACAGGGAACGAGCAGTACTTC. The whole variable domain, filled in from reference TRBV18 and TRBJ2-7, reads NAGVMQNPRHLVRRRGQEARLRCSPMKGHSHVYWYRQLPEEGLKFMVYLQKENIIDESGMPKERFSAEFPKEGPSILRIQQVVRGDSAAYFCASSRPGTGNEQYFGPGTRLTVT.

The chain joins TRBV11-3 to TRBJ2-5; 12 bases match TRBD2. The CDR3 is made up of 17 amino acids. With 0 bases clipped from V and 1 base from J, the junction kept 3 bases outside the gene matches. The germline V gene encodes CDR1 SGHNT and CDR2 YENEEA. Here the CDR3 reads CASSLERTSGAQETQYF. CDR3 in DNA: TGTGCCAGCAGCTTAGAAAGGACTAGCGGGGCCCAAGAGACCCAGTACTTC.

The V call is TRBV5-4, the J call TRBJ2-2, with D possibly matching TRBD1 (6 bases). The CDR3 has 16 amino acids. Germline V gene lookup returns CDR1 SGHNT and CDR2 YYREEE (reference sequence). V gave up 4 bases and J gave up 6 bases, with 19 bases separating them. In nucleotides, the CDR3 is TGTGCCAGCAGCCGTTGGGTAGGGGGAATGGCCGGGGAGCTGTTTTTT. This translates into CASSRWVGGMAGELFF.

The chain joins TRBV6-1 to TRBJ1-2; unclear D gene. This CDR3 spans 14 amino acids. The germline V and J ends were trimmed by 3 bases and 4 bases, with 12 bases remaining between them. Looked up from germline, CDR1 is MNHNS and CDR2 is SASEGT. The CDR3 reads CASSDLGESYGYTF. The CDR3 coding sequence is TGTGCCAGCAGTGATCTCGGGGAGTCCTATGGCTACACCTTC.

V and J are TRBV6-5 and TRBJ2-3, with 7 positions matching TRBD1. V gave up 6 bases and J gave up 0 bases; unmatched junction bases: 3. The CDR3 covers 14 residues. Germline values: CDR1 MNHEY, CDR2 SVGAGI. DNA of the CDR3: TGTGCCAGCAGGACAGGGCCGAGCACAGATACGCAGTATTTT. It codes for CASRTGPSTDTQYF.

The chain's CDR3 is CASSRDTLNTEAFF. The CDR3, as DNA: TGTGCCAGCAGCCGGGACACTCTGAACACTGAAGCTTTCTTT. The chain employs TRBV6-5 and TRBJ1-1; possibly TRBD1 for D (6 bases). This CDR3 has 14 amino acids. Germline values: CDR1 MNHEY, CDR2 SVGAGI. V was pared by 6 bases and J by 0 bases, with 11 bases between.

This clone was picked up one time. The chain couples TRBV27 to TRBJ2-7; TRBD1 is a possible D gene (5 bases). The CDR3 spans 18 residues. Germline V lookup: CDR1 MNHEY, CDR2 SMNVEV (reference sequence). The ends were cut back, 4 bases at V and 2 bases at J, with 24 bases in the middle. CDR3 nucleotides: TGTGCCAGCAGTTCGAACCAGCTAGGACACCGCGGAGCCTACGAGCAGTACTTC. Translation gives CASSSNQLGHRGAYEQYF.

The CDR3 loop reads CASSGGTGFYGTQYF. The DNA of the CDR3 is TGTGCCAGCAGTGGGGGGACAGGGTTCTATGGGACCCAGTACTTC. The chain recombines TRBV2 with TRBJ2-5; TRBD1 agrees at 9 bases. CDR1 is SNHLY, CDR2 FYNNEI, per germline. The CDR3 sequence is 15 residues long. V shed 4 bases and J 7 bases; nucleotides not matched to a gene: 10.

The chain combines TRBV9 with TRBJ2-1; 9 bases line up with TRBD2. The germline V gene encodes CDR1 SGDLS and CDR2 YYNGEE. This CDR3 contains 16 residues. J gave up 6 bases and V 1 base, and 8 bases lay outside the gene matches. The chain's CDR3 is CASSVLSGRGGNEQFF. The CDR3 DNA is TGTGCCAGCAGCGTATTGAGTGGGCGGGGGGGCAATGAGCAGTTCTTC.

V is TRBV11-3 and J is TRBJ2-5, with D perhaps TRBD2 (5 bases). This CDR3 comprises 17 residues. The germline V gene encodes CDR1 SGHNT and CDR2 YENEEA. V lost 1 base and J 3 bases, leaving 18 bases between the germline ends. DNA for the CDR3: TGTGCCAGCAGCTTAGGCGCAACCAGCGGCGCCAAAGAGACCCAGTACTTC. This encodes CASSLGATSGAKETQYF.